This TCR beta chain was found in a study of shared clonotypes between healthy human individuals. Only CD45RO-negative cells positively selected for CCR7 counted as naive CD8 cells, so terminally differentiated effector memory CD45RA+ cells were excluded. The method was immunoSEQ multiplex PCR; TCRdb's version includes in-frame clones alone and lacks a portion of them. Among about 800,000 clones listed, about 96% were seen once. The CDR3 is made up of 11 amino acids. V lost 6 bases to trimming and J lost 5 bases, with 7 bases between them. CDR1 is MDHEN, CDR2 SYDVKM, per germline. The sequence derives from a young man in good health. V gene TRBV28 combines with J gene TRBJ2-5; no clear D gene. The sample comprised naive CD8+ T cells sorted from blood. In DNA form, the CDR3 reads TGTGCCAGCAGCCCTAGGGAGACCCAGTACTTC. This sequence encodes CASSPRETQYF.